This T cell receptor (beta chain) derives from a study of beta chain features in type 1 diabetes. Germline V gene data show CDR1 as SGDLS and CDR2 as YYNGEE. V gave up 0 bases and J gave up 3 bases, with 6 bases separating them. This CDR3 is built from 13 residues. In this sample, this clone turned up a few times. Expressed TCRB transcripts were sequenced, since all the RNA that had been isolated was reverse transcribed. The repertoire was sequenced with immunoSEQ multiplex PCR; TCRdb's copy has only in-frame clones and lacks some. The table records under 450,000 clones, 11% to 15% of them present only once. Every participating donor gave one draw, a heparinised blood sample averaging roughly 100 mL. Each sorted fraction was over 95% pure.

The chain is built from TRBV9 and TRBJ1-2; no firm D call. The receptor's source is a man aged 25 to 45 in good health. The specimen was naive CD4+ T cells from blood. This chain's CDR3 is CASSVGADYGYTF. The CDR3 region has the DNA TGTGCCAGCAGCGTAGGTGCAGACTATGGCTACACCTTC.